This is a list of T cell receptor beta chains from one sample in a study of OX40 agonist ivuxolimab in advanced cancers. Sequencing used immunoSEQ multiplex PCR; TCRdb keeps in-frame clones, though not all of them. The data show almost 20,000 clones, 80% to 90% seen once. Sequencing used CD4+ or CD8+ T cells sorted from blood, obtained in a trial of the OX40 agonist ivuxolimab. Receptors originate from an adult with an advanced solid tumor such as melanoma, head and neck, liver or kidney cancer. CDR3s include the opening cysteine and the closing phenylalanine or tryptophan. D genes are given only for firm matches. Some rows have no size entry. The others give once, few or many, or a class for an expanded clone.

cdr3_nt cdr3_aa clone_size d_call j_call v_call
TGTGCCAGCAGTTCAGATCCTTTATACGAGCAGTACTTC CASSSDPLYEQYF . . TRBJ2-7 TRBV28
TGTGCCAGCAGCGTAGAGCGAGCGGGATTACTGAACACCGGGGAGCTGTTTTTT CASSVERAGLLNTGELFF . TRBD2 TRBJ2-2 TRBV9
TGTGCCAGTAGCATCCGGGACAAGGGACCCTACGAGCAGTACTTC CASSIRDKGPYEQYF . . TRBJ2-7 TRBV19
TGCGCCAGCAGCCAAGATCCCCCCCCTGGGGGCGACGAGCAGTACTTC CASSQDPPPGGDEQYF . . TRBJ2-7 TRBV4-3
TGCGCCAGTAAACATCCCGGGACAGAAGGGACTGAAGCTTTCTTT CASKHPGTEGTEAFF . TRBD1 TRBJ1-1 TRBV4-1
TGTGCCAGCAGGCGGGACTCAGCTCCCACCGGGGAGCTGTTTTTT CASRRDSAPTGELFF . . TRBJ2-2 TRBV6-1
TGTGCCAGCAGTTGGAACGGACTCGATCAGCCCCAGCATTTT CASSWNGLDQPQHF . . TRBJ1-5 TRBV28
TGTGCCAGTCGGGGCACCGGGGAGCTGTTTTTT CASRGTGELFF few . TRBJ2-2 TRBV19
TGTGCCAGCAGCTCCCGATCGGACGAAAATACGCAGTATTTT CASSSRSDENTQYF . . TRBJ2-3 TRBV7-9
TGTGCCAGCAGTTCAGGGACGAGCTCCTATAATTCACCCCTCCACTTT CASSSGTSSYNSPLHF . . TRBJ1-6 TRBV27
TGCGCCAGCAGCCAAGTGGAATTCGGCAGGGGGAAGACCGGGGAGCTGTTTTTT CASSQVEFGRGKTGELFF . TRBD1 TRBJ2-2 TRBV4-1
TGTGCCAGCAGGTCCGGGGGCAATGGCTACACCTTC CASRSGGNGYTF . . TRBJ1-2 TRBV7-6
TGTGCCAGTACCGGGGGGGAGCGGTACAATGAGCAGTTCTTC CASTGGERYNEQFF . TRBD2 TRBJ2-1 TRBV19
TGCGCCAGCAGCTCGATCGGGGCGGGAGAGACCCAGTACTTC CASSSIGAGETQYF . . TRBJ2-5 TRBV5-1
TGTGCCAGCAGTTTTCGCGGGGGTAGGTACGAGCAGTACTTC CASSFRGGRYEQYF . TRBD2 TRBJ2-7 TRBV28
TGTGCCAGCAGCCAACTGACTAGCCCTGGGGAGCAGTTCTTC CASSQLTSPGEQFF . TRBD2 TRBJ2-1 TRBV7-2
TGTGCCAGCGAAGGAATTAACTATGGCTACACCTTC CASEGINYGYTF once . TRBJ1-2 TRBV6-5
TGTGCCACCAGCAGAGCAAGGGAAACCTACGAGCAGTACTTC CATSRARETYEQYF . . TRBJ2-7 TRBV15
TGTGCCAGCAGTCCTACGACAGGGGGGAACACTGAAGCTTTCTTT CASSPTTGGNTEAFF . TRBD1 TRBJ1-1 TRBV27
TGTGCCAGCAGCGCCGGGACAGGGTCCTACAATGAGCAGTTCTTC CASSAGTGSYNEQFF . TRBD1 TRBJ2-1 TRBV9
TGTGCCGGCAGCTTAGAAGAGGACAGGGGGGACGAGCAGTACTTC CAGSLEEDRGDEQYF . TRBD1 TRBJ2-7 TRBV7-9
TGTGCCAGCAGCTCCAGGACAGGGGAGGGCCGGGAGCTGTTTTTT CASSSRTGEGRELFF . TRBD1 TRBJ2-2 TRBV11-2
TGTGCCAGCAGCCAAGATCGATTCTCCGGGGGGTCCTACGAGCAGTACTTC CASSQDRFSGGSYEQYF few TRBD2 TRBJ2-7 TRBV14
TGTGCCAGCAGCTACGGAGGGGGGAACACTGAAGCTTTCTTT CASSYGGGNTEAFF . . TRBJ1-1 TRBV5-4
TGTGCCAGCAGTTACTCGCCTTCCCCAGGGGGCGGCGAGCAGTACTTC CASSYSPSPGGGEQYF . TRBD1 TRBJ2-7 TRBV6-5
TGTGCCAGTAGCGACAGTATGAACACTGAAGCTTTCTTT CASSDSMNTEAFF . . TRBJ1-1 TRBV19
TGCGCCAGCAGCTTGTTCCTAGCGGGGAACAATGAGCAGTTCTTC CASSLFLAGNNEQFF once TRBD2 TRBJ2-1 TRBV5-1
TGCGCCAGCAGACCCGGACTAGCGGTAACCAATGAGCAGTTCTTC CASRPGLAVTNEQFF . TRBD2 TRBJ2-1 TRBV10-2
TGTGCCAGTAGCCCGGGACAGGGACCTTACGAGCAGTACTTC CASSPGQGPYEQYF . TRBD1 TRBJ2-7 TRBV19
TGCAGCGCCACAGGGCGTGGGGATGAAAAACTGTTTTTT CSATGRGDEKLFF . . TRBJ1-4 TRBV29-1
TGCGCCAGTCCTAGAGGGAATAGTGCGCACGGTGGCACAGATACGCAGTATTTT CASPRGNSAHGGTDTQYF . . TRBJ2-3 TRBV10-1
TGCGCCAGCAGCCAAGATTGGAGACTAGCGGACGAGCAGTACTTC CASSQDWRLADEQYF few TRBD2 TRBJ2-7 TRBV4-3
TGCAGCGTTGAAGATTCGACTGAGCAGTTCTTC CSVEDSTEQFF . . TRBJ2-1 TRBV29-1
TGTGCCAGCAGCCCCGGGGGGTACGAGCAGTACTTC CASSPGGYEQYF . TRBD2 TRBJ2-7 TRBV7-9
TGTGCCAGCAGTTTAGTTAAGGGTTACGAGCAGTACTTC CASSLVKGYEQYF . . TRBJ2-7 TRBV27
TGTGCCAGCAGCCCGGGAGGGGTGGGACAGGGCAAAAACATTCAGTACTTC CASSPGGVGQGKNIQYF . . TRBJ2-4 TRBV11-3
TGTGCCAGCAGCATAACAGGGGGGATGAGTATCGATGAGCAGTTCTTC CASSITGGMSIDEQFF . TRBD1 TRBJ2-1 TRBV7-2
TGTGCCAGCAGCTGGGACAGGGTAGGAAACACTGAAGCTTTCTTT CASSWDRVGNTEAFF . TRBD1 TRBJ1-1 TRBV5-4
TGTGCCACCAGCAGAGGTGAGCGGGGCCTCACAGATACGCAGTATTTT CATSRGERGLTDTQYF . TRBD2 TRBJ2-3 TRBV15
TGTGCCAGCAGCTATGAGGGGACTAGCGTTCACATTCAGTACTTC CASSYEGTSVHIQYF . TRBD2 TRBJ2-4 TRBV7-2
TGTGCCAGCAGTGGACCGGGACTAGAAAACGAGCAGTACTTC CASSGPGLENEQYF . TRBD2 TRBJ2-7 TRBV6-5
TGTGCCAGCAGCTCCCGGGCGGGTACTCCAGATGGGGAGCTGTTTTTT CASSSRAGTPDGELFF . . TRBJ2-2 TRBV7-9
TGTGCCAGTAGTCCCCCGGGCTATAATTCACCCCTCCACTTT CASSPPGYNSPLHF . . TRBJ1-6 TRBV19
TGTGCCAGCAGCCTGAGATCGGGAGAGCAGTACTTC CASSLRSGEQYF . . TRBJ2-5 TRBV7-2
TGTGCCAGCAGTGAATCGCGGGGGGGCACAGATACGCAGTATTTT CASSESRGGTDTQYF few TRBD2 TRBJ2-3 TRBV6-1
TGCAGCGTCGCGGCTCGGGACGGGAGCTCCTACGAGCAGTACTTC CSVAARDGSSYEQYF . . TRBJ2-7 TRBV29-1
TGTGCCAGCAGCGACTACCGGGGCCTTGAAGCTTTCTTT CASSDYRGLEAFF . . TRBJ1-1 TRBV14
TGTGCCAGTAGTCTCAGGGGGCCAGGGTACGAGCAGTACTTC CASSLRGPGYEQYF . TRBD1 TRBJ2-7 TRBV19
TGTGCCAGCAGGGACAGGCCCTACGAGCAGTACTTC CASRDRPYEQYF medium-sized TRBD1 TRBJ2-7 TRBV6-6
TGTGCCAGCAGTTTATCGGGCCAATCCTACGAGCAGTACTTC CASSLSGQSYEQYF few . TRBJ2-7 TRBV27
TGTGCCAGCAGTTTAATCCAGGGGGAGAGCAATCAGCCCCAGCATTTT CASSLIQGESNQPQHF . TRBD1 TRBJ1-5 TRBV28
TGTGCCAGCAGGGGGACAGCGAACACTGAAGCTTTCTTT CASRGTANTEAFF . TRBD1 TRBJ1-1 TRBV6-5
TGTGCCAGCAGCTCATCATCGAGGACTAGCGGGATCGGAGATACGCAGTATTTT CASSSSSRTSGIGDTQYF . TRBD2 TRBJ2-3 TRBV7-3
TGTGCCAGCAGCCCCTCGGGTGACACTGAAGCTTTCTTT CASSPSGDTEAFF . . TRBJ1-1 TRBV7-6
TGTGCCACCAGCAGAGTCTCACTTTTCAATGAGCAGTTCTTC CATSRVSLFNEQFF . . TRBJ2-1 TRBV15
TGCGCCAGCAGCCCTCTCGGGAAGGCGAACACCGGGGAGCTGTTTTTT CASSPLGKANTGELFF . . TRBJ2-2 TRBV4-1
TGCGCCAGCAGCCAAGAACGGGGCAGGGGTGTTATTCAGCCCCAGCATTTT CASSQERGRGVIQPQHF . . TRBJ1-5 TRBV7-2
TGTGCCAGCTCGCGGCAGGGCTCTGGGGCCAACGTCCTGACTTTC CASSRQGSGANVLTF . . TRBJ2-6 TRBV11-2